The 7 T cell receptor beta chains below were found in one sample sequenced in a study of blood T cell repertoires in COVID-19. The repertoire was sequenced with immunoSEQ multiplex PCR; TCRdb's copy has only in-frame clones and lacks some. The sample lists about 180,000 clones, approximately 81% occurring once. Material for sequencing was PBMCs or T cells enriched from blood (not recorded which). The receptors originated from a man in his sixties who had recovered from COVID-19.

The CDR3 bases are TGTGCCAGCAAGCCGACTAGCGGGACTGACGGGGAGCTGTTTTTT. Translating it yields CASKPTSGTDGELFF. The chain has TRBV7-3 and TRBJ2-2, with 11 nucleotides matching TRBD2. This CDR3 region has 15 residues. Germline CDR1 SGHTA, CDR2 FQGTGA. The J segment lost 7 bases and the V segment lost 7 bases, leaving 8 bases of the junction unmatched.

V usage is TRBV6-5 and J usage is TRBJ2-1; 9 nucleotides match TRBD2. From germline, CDR1 is MNHEY and CDR2 SVGAGI. Trimming removed 2 bases from V and 5 bases from J; junction bases left unmatched: 4. The CDR3 covers 15 residues. As DNA, the CDR3 is TGTGCCAGCAGTTACACGGCGGGGGGGAACAATGAGCAGTTCTTC. Amino acid sequence: CASSYTAGGNNEQFF.

V is TRBV5-5 and J is TRBJ1-6; 7 nucleotides match TRBD1. Germline CDR1 is SGHKS and CDR2 is YYEKEE (reference sequence). The V gene end was trimmed by 2 bases and the J gene end by 7 bases; junction bases not matched to a gene: 6. The CDR3 covers 15 residues. CDR3 nucleotides: TGTGCCAGCAGCTTAGGAGGGGGCGGGAATTCACCCCTCCACTTT. Encoded protein: CASSLGGGGNSPLHF.

This clone was seen a handful of times. This chain uses TRBV6-5 with TRBJ1-6; D gene ambiguous. Between the trimmed V and J ends, which lost 7 bases and 4 bases, there was a span of 5 bases. The V gene's germline CDR1 is MNHEY and CDR2 SVGAGI. The length of the CDR3 is 12 residues. This CDR3 reads CASTNYNSPLHF. For the CDR3, the DNA is TGTGCCAGCACAAATTATAATTCACCCCTCCACTTT.

The chain joins TRBV27 to TRBJ2-7; 9 bases agree with TRBD1. The V gene end was trimmed by 6 bases and the J gene end by 4 bases; junction bases not matched to a gene: 4. Germline loops: CDR1 MNHEY, CDR2 SMNVEV (reference sequence). There are 13 residues in the CDR3. The CDR3 loop reads CASSSGTGYEQYF. DNA of the CDR3: TGTGCCAGCAGCTCGGGGACAGGGTACGAGCAGTACTTC.

In regard to this clone: The identical CDR3 is also encoded by other nucleotide sequences in the sample. The rearrangement links TRBV5-1 to TRBJ2-5, with D maybe TRBD1 (6 bases). From germline, CDR1 is SGHRS and CDR2 YFSETQ. There are 13 residues in the CDR3. V lost 4 bases and J 1 base, leaving 8 bases between the germline ends. The CDR3 spells CASSLDSQETQYF. CDR3 sequence (DNA): TGCGCCAGCAGCCTGGACAGCCAAGAGACCCAGTACTTC.

This chain links TRBV28 with TRBJ1-6, with D tentatively TRBD1 (6 bases). V lost 7 bases and J lost 7, with 14 bases in between. The CDR3 runs to 14 residues. The germline V gene encodes CDR1 MDHEN and CDR2 SYDVKM. The DNA of the CDR3 is TGTGCCAGCATATTACAGGGCGGGAATTCACCCCTCCACTTT. Translation: CASILQGGNSPLHF.